What follows are 14 T cell receptor beta chains derived from one specimen sequenced in a study of blood T cell repertoires in COVID-19. The protocol was immunoSEQ multiplex PCR, while the TCRdb copy is restricted to in-frame clones and leaves out a portion. The sample records roughly 60,000 clones, roughly 85% being singletons. Source material: peripheral blood. The source is a human donor in a cohort sampled during active COVID-19.

The V and J genes are TRBV6-5 and TRBJ2-5; D is unclear. Trimming removed 0 bases from V and 1 base from J, with 6 bases in between. The CDR3 runs to 14 residues. Germline V gene lookup returns CDR1 MNHEY and CDR2 SVGAGI. The DNA of the CDR3 is TGTGCCAGCAGTTACTCGTCTATCCAAGAGACCCAGTACTTC. It encodes CASSYSSIQETQYF.

The chain employs TRBV7-2 and TRBJ2-5, with D possibly TRBD1 on 6 matching bases. The CDR3 is made up of 16 amino acids. V shed 5 bases and J shed 2 bases, with 18 bases lying between them. CDR1 and CDR2 (germline): SGHTA, FQGNSA. Written as DNA, the CDR3 is TGTGCCAGCAGCCTCGGGCCAAGTAGGGGGCAAGAGACCCAGTACTTC. Protein sequence: CASSLGPSRGQETQYF.

J is TRBJ2-7 and V is TRBV18; 9 bases map to TRBD1. CDR1 KGHSH and CDR2 LQKENI come from the germline V gene. The V segment lost 3 bases and the J segment 2 bases; nucleotides outside the gene matches: 5. This CDR3 spans 15 amino acids. The CDR3 DNA reads TGTGCCAGCTCACCTTCGGGACAGGGTACCTACGAGCAGTACTTC. Translating it yields CASSPSGQGTYEQYF.

The chain links TRBV7-3 to TRBJ2-7; 14 bases are a match to TRBD2. The CDR3 spans 18 residues. V trimming: 6 bases; J trimming: 7 bases; junction bases outside the gene matches: 17. CDR1 is SGHTA and CDR2 is FQGTGA in the germline V gene. CDR3 protein: CASRPGTSGRRIGREQYF. In DNA form, the CDR3 reads TGTGCCAGCAGGCCCGGGACTAGCGGGAGAAGGATCGGACGGGAGCAGTACTTC.

V usage is TRBV30 and J usage is TRBJ1-3; D remains unclear. The V gene lost 1 base and the J gene lost 9 bases, with 7 bases spanning the gap. CDR1 and CDR2 (germline): GTSNPN, SVGIG (reference sequence). The CDR3 totals 11 residues. CDR3 DNA sequence: TGTGCCTGGAGTGGCCGTAGCACCATATATTTT. It translates to CAWSGRSTIYF. Full variable domain (rest looked up from reference TRBV30 and TRBJ1-3): SQTIHQWPATLVQPVGSPLSLECTVEGTSNPNLYWYRQAAGRGLQLLFYSVGIGQISSEVPQNLSASRPQDRQFILSSKKLLLSDSGFYLCAWSGRSTIYFGEGSWLTVV.

J is TRBJ2-7 and V is TRBV5-1; D unclear. The V end was cut by 2 bases, the J end by 3 bases, with 15 bases between. This CDR3 spans 15 amino acids. Germline loops: CDR1 SGHRS, CDR2 YFSETQ. The CDR3 region is CASSFLGVVNYEQYF. The CDR3 DNA reads as TGCGCCAGCAGCTTTTTAGGAGTGGTAAACTACGAGCAGTACTTC.

The genes are TRBV14 and TRBJ2-2, with 7 bases identical to TRBD1. Germline assignment: CDR1 SGHDN and CDR2 FVKESK. Trimming took 7 bases from V and 4 from J; bases not matched to a gene: 3. The CDR3 length is 13 residues. For the CDR3, the DNA is TGTGCCAGCACGGGACAGATCACCGGGGAGCTGTTTTTT. It specifies CASTGQITGELFF.

V is TRBV5-4 and J is TRBJ2-1; a possible D gene is TRBD2 (6 bases). Trimming shortened V by 4 bases and J by 6 bases, and 17 bases separated the two germline ends. The germline gives CDR1 SGHNT, CDR2 YYREEE (reference sequence). The CDR3 has 15 amino acids. As DNA, the CDR3 is TGTGCCAGCAGCCCAGCCGGAGGGCCAGGCAATGAGCAGTTCTTC. This gives the protein CASSPAGGPGNEQFF.

The V and J genes are TRBV30 and TRBJ2-1, with 10 bases matching TRBD2. This CDR3 has 13 residues. V shed 7 bases, J shed 2 bases, and the junction held 2 bases outside the gene matches. The germline CDR1 and CDR2 sequences are GTSNPN and SVGIG (reference sequence). CDR3 sequence (DNA): TGTGCCTCCCTAGCGGGAGCCTACAATGAGCAGTTCTTC. Translating it yields CASLAGAYNEQFF.

This chain joins TRBV5-1 and TRBJ2-1, with 8 bases identical to TRBD1. The V and J ends lost 0 bases and 14 bases, in that order; junction bases with no gene match: 7. The CDR3 totals 13 residues. Germline CDR1 SGHRS, CDR2 YFSETQ. The CDR3 spells CASSLAEDRAKFF. The CDR3 DNA is TGCGCCAGCAGCTTGGCCGAGGACAGGGCTAAGTTCTTC.

The chain couples TRBV27 to TRBJ2-1; 10 nucleotides line up with TRBD2. Per germline, CDR1 MNHEY and CDR2 SMNVEV (reference sequence). Unmatched junction bases numbered 8, after V lost 5 bases and J lost 4 bases. The CDR3 spans 16 residues. The DNA of the CDR3 is TGTGCCAGCAGTATTGGACTAGCGGCGGAATACAATGAGCAGTTCTTC. Its translation: CASSIGLAAEYNEQFF.

The genes are TRBV28 and TRBJ1-2; 9 positions match TRBD1. Germline V gene data show CDR1 as MDHEN and CDR2 as SYDVKM. The V gene end was trimmed by 6 bases and the J gene end by 10 bases; junction bases not matched to a gene: 12. The CDR3 is made up of 14 amino acids. The CDR3 loop reads CASSSPGQGSPYTF. The CDR3 DNA sequence: TGTGCCAGCAGCTCTCCGGGACAGGGATCCCCCTACACCTTC.

The chain employs TRBV7-8 and TRBJ1-4; 8 positions match TRBD1. CDR1 and CDR2 (germline): SGHVS, FQNEAQ. The CDR3 spans 20 residues. After removal of 1 base from V and 1 base from J, the junction contained 14 bases not matched to a gene. This chain's CDR3 is CASSLGVTRGRRGTNEKLFF. CDR3 DNA sequence: TGTGCCAGCAGCTTAGGGGTTACCAGGGGGCGTCGAGGAACTAATGAAAAACTGTTTTTT.

The rearrangement links TRBV7-2 to TRBJ2-2; unclear D gene. This CDR3 comprises 20 residues. The germline gives CDR1 SGHTA, CDR2 FQGNSA. Trimming removed 0 bases at V and 3 bases at J, with 23 bases between. The CDR3 protein is CASSLARSDTQFKYTGELFF. CDR3 in DNA: TGTGCCAGCAGCTTAGCGAGGTCAGATACCCAGTTCAAATACACCGGGGAGCTGTTTTTT.